The TCR beta chain under discussion was sequenced for a study of T-cell memory formation after mild COVID-19. General study findings and limits: The main location of contracting CD4+ clones was CM and EM, and that of contracting CD8+ clones was EMRA. Some responding clones appeared in pre-infection memory, suggesting cross-reactive memory joined. Balance between CD4 and CD8 was seen in clones contracting day 15 to 85, and a CD4+ lean was seen in later expanders.

Germline V gene data show CDR1 as SGHRS and CDR2 as YFSETQ. There are 15 residues in the CDR3. With V trimmed by 2 bases and J by 5 bases, 9 bases remained unmatched. On this clonotype itself: Its cognate antigen is unknown.

Employing constant-segment primers, 5'RACE generated TCR alpha and TCR beta cDNA libraries bearing sample barcodes and UMIs. Using its own MiXCR run on the 5' RACE reads, TCRdb lists one record per CDR3 protein. The table has tens of thousands of distinct CDR3 sequences, under 8% seen once. The chain uses TRBV5-1 and TRBJ2-5, with 7 bases matching TRBD2. Material: PBMCs or a T cell subset sorted from them (not recorded which). This TCR was recovered from a young man who had mild COVID-19 (a few samples of this study predate the infection). Cell type and time point are not known. The CDR3 here is CASSFGTTNGETQYF. The DNA for the CDR3 is TGCGCCAGCAGCTTCGGGACTACCAATGGGGAGACCCAGTACTTC. The full variable domain, in which reference TRBV5-1 and TRBJ2-5 provide the parts outside the CDR3, is KAGVTQTPRYLIKTRGQQVTLSCSPISGHRSVSWYQQTPGQGLQFLFEYFSETQRNKGNFPGRFSGRQFSNSRSEMNVSTLELGDSALYLCASSFGTTNGETQYFGPGTRLLVL.